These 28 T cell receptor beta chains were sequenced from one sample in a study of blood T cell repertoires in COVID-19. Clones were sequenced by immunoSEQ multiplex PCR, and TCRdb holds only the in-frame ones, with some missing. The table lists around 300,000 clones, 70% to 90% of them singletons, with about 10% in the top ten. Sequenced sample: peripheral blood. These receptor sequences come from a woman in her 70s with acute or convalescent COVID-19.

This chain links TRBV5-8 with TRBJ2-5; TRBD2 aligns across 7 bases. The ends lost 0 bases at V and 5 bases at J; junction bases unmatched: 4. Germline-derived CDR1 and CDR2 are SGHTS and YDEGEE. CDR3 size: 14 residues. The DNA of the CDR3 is TGTGCCAGCAGCTTGGGACTAGCAGGGGAGACCCAGTACTTC. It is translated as CASSLGLAGETQYF.

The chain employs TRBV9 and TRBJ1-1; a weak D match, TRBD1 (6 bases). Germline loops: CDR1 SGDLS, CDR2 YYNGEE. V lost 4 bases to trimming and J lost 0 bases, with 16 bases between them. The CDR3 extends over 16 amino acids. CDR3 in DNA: TGTGCCAGCAGCCCCAGGGACATTTTCATGAACACTGAAGCTTTCTTT. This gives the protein CASSPRDIFMNTEAFF.

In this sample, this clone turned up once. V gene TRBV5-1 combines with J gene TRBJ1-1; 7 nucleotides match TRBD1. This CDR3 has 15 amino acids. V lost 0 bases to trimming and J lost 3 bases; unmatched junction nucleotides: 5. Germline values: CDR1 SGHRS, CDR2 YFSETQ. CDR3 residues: CASSLDGRGDTEAFF. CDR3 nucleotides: TGCGCCAGCAGCTTGGATGGCAGGGGGGACACTGAAGCTTTCTTT.

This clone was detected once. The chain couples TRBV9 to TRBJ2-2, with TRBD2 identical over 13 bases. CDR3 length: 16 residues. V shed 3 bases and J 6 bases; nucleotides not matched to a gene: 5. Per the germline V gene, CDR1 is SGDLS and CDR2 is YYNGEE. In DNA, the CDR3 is TGTGCCAGCAGCGCGCCGGGACTAGCGGGACCCGGGGAGCTGTTTTTT. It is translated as CASSAPGLAGPGELFF.

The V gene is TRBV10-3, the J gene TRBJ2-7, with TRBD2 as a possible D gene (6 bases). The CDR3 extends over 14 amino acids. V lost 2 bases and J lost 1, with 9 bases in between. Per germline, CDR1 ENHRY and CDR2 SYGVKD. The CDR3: CAISERAGSYEQYF. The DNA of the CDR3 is TGTGCCATCAGTGAGAGGGCGGGGTCCTACGAGCAGTACTTC.

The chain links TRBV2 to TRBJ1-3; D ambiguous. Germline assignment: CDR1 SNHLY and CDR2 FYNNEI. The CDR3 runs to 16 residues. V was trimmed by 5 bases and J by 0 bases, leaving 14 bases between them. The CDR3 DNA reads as TGTGCCAGCAGTCGTCAGGACTTAAGCTCTGGAAACACCATATATTTT. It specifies CASSRQDLSSGNTIYF. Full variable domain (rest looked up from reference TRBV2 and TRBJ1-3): EPEVTQTPSHQVTQMGQEVILRCVPISNHLYFYWYRQILGQKVEFLVSFYNNEISEKSEIFDDQFSVERPDGSNFTLKIRSTKLEDSAMYFCASSRQDLSSGNTIYFGEGSWLTVV.

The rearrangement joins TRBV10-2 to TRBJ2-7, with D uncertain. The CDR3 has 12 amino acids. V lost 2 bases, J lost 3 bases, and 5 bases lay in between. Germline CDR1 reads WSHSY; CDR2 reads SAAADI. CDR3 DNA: TGCGCCAGCAGTGAGGTGAGCTACGAGCAGTACTTC. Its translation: CASSEVSYEQYF.

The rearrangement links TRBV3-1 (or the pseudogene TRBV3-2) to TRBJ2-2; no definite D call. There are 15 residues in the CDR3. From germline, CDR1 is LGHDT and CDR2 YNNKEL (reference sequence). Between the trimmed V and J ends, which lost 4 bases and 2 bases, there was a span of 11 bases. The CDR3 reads CASSPGGFNTGELFF. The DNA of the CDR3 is TGTGCCAGCAGCCCGGGTGGGTTCAACACCGGGGAGCTGTTTTTT.

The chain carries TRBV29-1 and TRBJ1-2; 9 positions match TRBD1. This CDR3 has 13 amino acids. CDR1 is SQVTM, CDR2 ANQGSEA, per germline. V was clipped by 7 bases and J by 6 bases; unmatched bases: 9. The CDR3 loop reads CSAPEGQGNGYTF. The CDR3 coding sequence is TGCAGCGCCCCAGAGGGACAGGGCAATGGCTACACCTTC.

The CDR3 nucleotides are TGTGCCAGCGTTAGCGGGGGGGCGAATGAGCAGTTCTTC. It translates to CASVSGGANEQFF. The J gene is TRBJ2-1, the V gene TRBV6-5; 11 nucleotides match TRBD2. The CDR3 extends over 13 amino acids. Germline V lookup: CDR1 MNHEY, CDR2 SVGAGI. J gave up 7 bases and V 8 bases, and 4 bases lay outside the gene matches.

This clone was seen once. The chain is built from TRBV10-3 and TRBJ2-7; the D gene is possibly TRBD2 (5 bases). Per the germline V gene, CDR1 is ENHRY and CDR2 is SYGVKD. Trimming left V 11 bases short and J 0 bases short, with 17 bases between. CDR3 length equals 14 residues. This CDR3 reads CAASGNRSSYEQYF. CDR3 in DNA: TGTGCCGCTTCCGGGAATCGGAGCTCCTACGAGCAGTACTTC.

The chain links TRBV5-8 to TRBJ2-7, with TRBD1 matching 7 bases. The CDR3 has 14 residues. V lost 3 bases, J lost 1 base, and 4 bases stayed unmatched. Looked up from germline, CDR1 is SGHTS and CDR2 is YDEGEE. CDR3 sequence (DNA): TGTGCCAGCAGCTACAGGGGCCCATCCTACGAGCAGTACTTC. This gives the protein CASSYRGPSYEQYF.

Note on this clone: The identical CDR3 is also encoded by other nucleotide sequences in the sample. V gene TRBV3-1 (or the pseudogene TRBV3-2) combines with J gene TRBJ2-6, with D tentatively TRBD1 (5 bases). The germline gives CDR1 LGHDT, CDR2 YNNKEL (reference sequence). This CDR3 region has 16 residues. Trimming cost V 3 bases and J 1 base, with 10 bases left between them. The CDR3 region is CASSQGRPSGANVLTF. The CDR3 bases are TGTGCCAGCAGCCAGGGGCGCCCATCTGGGGCCAACGTCCTGACTTTC.

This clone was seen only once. As DNA, the CDR3 is TGTGCCAGCAGCCCCACCTCTAGCTCCTATAATTCACCCCTCCACTTT. Translated: CASSPTSSSYNSPLHF. The rearrangement links TRBV27 to TRBJ1-6, with no clear D. Looked up from germline, CDR1 is MNHEY and CDR2 is SMNVEV (reference sequence). V gave up 6 bases and J gave up 0 bases, with 12 bases separating them. The CDR3 covers 16 residues.

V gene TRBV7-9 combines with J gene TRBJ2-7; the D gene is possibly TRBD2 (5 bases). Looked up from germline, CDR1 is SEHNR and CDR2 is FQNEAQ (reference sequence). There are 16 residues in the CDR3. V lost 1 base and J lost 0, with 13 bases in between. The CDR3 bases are TGTGCCAGCAGCTTAGGGTTCGGGGTCCCCTCCTACGAGCAGTACTTC. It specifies CASSLGFGVPSYEQYF.

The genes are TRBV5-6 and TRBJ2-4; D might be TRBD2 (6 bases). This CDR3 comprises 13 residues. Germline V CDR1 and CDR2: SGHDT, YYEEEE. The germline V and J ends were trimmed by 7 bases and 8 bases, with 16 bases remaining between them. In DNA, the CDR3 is TGTGCCAGCTCCCGATGGGAGGAGGACATTCAGTACTTC. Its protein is CASSRWEEDIQYF.

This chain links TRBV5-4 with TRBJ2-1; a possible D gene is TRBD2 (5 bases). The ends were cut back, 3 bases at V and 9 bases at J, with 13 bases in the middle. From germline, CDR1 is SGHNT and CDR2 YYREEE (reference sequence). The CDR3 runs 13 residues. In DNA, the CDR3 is TGTGCCAGCAGCTCATCCCTAGCCACTGAGCAGTTCTTC. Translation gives CASSSSLATEQFF.

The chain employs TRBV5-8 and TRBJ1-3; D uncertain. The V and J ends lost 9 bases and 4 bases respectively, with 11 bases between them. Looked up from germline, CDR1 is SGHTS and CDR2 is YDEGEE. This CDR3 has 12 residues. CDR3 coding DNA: TGTGCCACGCAATATACAGGAAACACCATATATTTT. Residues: CATQYTGNTIYF. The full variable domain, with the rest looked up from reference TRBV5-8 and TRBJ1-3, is EAGVTQSPTHLIKTRGQQATLRCSPISGHTSVYWYQQALGLGLQFLLWYDEGEERNRGNFPPRFSGRQFPNYSSELNVNALELEDSALYLCATQYTGNTIYFGEGSWLTVV.

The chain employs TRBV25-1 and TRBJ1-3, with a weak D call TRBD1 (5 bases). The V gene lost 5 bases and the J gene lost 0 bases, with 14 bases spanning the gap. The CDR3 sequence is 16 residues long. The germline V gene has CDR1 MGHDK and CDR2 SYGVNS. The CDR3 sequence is CASSPKTVTSGNTIYF. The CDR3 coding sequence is TGTGCCAGCAGTCCCAAGACAGTCACCTCTGGAAACACCATATATTTT.

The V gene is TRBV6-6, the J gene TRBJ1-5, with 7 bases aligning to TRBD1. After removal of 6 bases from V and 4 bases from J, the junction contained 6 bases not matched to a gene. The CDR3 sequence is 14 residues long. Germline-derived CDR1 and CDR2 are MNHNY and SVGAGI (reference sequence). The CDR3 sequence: CASRPPGQNQPQHF. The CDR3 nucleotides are TGTGCCAGCAGACCCCCGGGACAGAATCAGCCCCAGCATTTT.

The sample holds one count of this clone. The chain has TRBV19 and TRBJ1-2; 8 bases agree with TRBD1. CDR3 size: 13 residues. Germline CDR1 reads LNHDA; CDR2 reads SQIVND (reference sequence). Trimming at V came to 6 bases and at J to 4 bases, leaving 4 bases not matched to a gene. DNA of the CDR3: TGTGCCAGTAGCCTCGGACAGGGCTATGGCTACACCTTC. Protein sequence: CASSLGQGYGYTF. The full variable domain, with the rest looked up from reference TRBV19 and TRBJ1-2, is DGGITQSPKYLFRKEGQNVTLSCEQNLNHDAMYWYRQDPGQGLRLIYYSQIVNDFQKGDIAEGYSVSREKKESFPLTVTSAQKNPTAFYLCASSLGQGYGYTFGSGTRLTVV.

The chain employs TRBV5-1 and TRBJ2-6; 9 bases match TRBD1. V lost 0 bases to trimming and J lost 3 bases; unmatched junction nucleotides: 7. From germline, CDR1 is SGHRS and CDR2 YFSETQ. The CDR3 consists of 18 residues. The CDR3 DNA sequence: TGCGCCAGCAGCTTGGCTGGGACAGGGCCCGGTGGGGCCAACGTCCTGACTTTC. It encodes CASSLAGTGPGGANVLTF.

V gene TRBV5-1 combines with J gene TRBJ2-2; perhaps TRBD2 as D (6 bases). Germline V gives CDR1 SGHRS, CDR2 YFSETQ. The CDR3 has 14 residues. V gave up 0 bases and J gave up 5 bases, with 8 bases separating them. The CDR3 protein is CASSLDGGTGELFF. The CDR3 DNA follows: TGCGCCAGCAGCTTGGACGGGGGTACCGGGGAGCTGTTTTTT.

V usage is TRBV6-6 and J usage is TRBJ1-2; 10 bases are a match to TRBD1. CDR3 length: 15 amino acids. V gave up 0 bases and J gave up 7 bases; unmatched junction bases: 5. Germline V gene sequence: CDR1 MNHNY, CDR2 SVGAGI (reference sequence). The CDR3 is CASSYSDRGGGGYTF. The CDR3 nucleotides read TGTGCCAGCAGTTACTCGGACAGGGGGGGAGGTGGCTACACCTTC.

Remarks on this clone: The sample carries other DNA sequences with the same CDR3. The CDR3 nucleotides read TGCGCCAGCAGCTCGACAGGAAACACTGAAGCTTTCTTT. Translation: CASSSTGNTEAFF. The gene calls are TRBV5-1 and TRBJ1-1; D possibly corresponds to TRBD1 (6 bases). Trimming removed 3 bases from V and 2 bases from J, with 8 bases in between. Germline-derived CDR1 and CDR2 are SGHRS and YFSETQ. The CDR3 runs 13 residues.

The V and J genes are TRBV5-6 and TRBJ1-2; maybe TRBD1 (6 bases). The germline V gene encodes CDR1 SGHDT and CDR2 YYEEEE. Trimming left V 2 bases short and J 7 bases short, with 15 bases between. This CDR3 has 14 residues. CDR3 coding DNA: TGTGCCAGCAGCTTACAGGGCCGGGTGGCTGGCTACACCTTC. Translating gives CASSLQGRVAGYTF.

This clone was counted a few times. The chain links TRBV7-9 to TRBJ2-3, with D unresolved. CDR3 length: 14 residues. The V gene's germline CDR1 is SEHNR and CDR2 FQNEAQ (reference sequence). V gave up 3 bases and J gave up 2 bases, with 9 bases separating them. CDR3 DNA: TGTGCCAGCAGCTTTGGGCAGCTCACAGATACGCAGTATTTT. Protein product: CASSFGQLTDTQYF.

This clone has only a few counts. The CDR3 protein is CASSWLTGDEQYF. The CDR3 nucleotides read TGTGCCAGCAGCTGGCTGACAGGGGACGAGCAGTACTTC. The chain is built from TRBV7-9 and TRBJ2-7; 8 bases match TRBD1. The V gene's germline CDR1 is SEHNR and CDR2 FQNEAQ (reference sequence). V shed 4 bases, J shed 5 bases, and the junction held 4 bases outside the gene matches. This CDR3 contains 13 residues.